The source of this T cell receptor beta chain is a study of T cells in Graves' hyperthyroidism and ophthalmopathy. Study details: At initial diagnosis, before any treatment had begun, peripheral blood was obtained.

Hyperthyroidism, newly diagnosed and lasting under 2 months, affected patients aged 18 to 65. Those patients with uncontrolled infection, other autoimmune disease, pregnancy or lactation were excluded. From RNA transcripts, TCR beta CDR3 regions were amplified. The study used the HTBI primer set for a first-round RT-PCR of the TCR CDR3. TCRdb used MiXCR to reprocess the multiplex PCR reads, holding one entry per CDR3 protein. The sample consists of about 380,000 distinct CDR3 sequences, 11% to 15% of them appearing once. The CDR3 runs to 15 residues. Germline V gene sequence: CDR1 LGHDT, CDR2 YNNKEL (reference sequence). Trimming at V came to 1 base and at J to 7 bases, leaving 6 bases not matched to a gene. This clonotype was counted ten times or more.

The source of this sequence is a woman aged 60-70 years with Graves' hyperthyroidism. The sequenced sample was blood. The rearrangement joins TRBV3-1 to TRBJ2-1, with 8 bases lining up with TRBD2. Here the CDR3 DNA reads TGTGCCAGCAGCCAAGGAGCGGGAGTGGGTAATGAGCAGTTCTTC. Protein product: CASSQGAGVGNEQFF.